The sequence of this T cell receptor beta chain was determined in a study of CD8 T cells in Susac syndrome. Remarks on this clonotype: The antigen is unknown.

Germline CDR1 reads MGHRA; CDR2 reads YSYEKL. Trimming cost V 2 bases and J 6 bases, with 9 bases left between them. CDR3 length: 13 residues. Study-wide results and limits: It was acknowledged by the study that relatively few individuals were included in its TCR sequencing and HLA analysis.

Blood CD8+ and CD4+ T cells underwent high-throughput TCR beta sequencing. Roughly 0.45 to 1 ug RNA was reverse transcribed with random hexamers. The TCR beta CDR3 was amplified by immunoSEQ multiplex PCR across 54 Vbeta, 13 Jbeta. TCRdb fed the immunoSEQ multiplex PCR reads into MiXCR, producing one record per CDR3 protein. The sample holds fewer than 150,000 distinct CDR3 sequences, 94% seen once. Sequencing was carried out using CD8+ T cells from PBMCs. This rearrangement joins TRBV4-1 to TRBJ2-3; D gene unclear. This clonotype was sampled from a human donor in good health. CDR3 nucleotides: TGCGCCAGCAGCCAACAGGTAGCTGATACGCAGTATTTT. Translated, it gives CASSQQVADTQYF.